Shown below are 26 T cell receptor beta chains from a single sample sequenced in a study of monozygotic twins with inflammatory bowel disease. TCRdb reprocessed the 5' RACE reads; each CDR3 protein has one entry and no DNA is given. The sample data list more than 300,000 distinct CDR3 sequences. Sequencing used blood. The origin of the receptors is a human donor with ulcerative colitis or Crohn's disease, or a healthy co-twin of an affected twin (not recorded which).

The CDR3 protein is CASSQERFPTEKLFF. V and J are TRBV4-2 and TRBJ1-4. The V gene's germline CDR1 is LGHNA and CDR2 YNFKEQ. This CDR3 comprises 15 residues.

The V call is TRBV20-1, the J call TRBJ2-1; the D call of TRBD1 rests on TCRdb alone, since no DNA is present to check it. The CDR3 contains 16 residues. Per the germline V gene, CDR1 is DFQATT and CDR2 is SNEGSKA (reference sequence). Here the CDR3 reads CSASPGTGPQINEQFF.

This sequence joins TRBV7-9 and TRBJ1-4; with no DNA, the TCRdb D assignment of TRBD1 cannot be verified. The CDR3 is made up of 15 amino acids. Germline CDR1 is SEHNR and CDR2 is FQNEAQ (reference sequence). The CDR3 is CASSDRGQLNEKLFF.

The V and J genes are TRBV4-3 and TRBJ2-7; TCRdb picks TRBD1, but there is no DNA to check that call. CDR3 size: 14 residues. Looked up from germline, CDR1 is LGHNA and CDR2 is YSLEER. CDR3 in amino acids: CASSQGRGGYEQYF.

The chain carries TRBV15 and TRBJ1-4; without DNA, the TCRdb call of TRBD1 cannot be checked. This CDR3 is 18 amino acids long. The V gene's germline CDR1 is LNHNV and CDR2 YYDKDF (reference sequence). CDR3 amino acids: CATSSDRGRLDRGEKLFF. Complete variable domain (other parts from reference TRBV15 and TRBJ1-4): DAMVIQNPRYQVTQFGKPVTLSCSQTLNHNVMYWYQQKSSQAPKLLFHYYDKDFNNEADTPDNFQSRRPNTSFCFLDIRSPGLGDTAMYLCATSSDRGRLDRGEKLFFGSGTQLSVL.

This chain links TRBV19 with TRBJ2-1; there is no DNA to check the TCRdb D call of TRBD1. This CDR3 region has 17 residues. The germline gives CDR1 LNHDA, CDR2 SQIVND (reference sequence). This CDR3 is CASSTETGARINNEQFF.

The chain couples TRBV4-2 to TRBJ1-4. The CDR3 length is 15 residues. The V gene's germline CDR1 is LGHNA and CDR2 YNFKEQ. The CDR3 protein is CASSQEWATNEKLFF.

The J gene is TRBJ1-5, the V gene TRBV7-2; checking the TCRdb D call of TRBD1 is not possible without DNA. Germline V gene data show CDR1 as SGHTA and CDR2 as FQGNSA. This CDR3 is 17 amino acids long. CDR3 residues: CASSLLPGQGSSQPQHF.

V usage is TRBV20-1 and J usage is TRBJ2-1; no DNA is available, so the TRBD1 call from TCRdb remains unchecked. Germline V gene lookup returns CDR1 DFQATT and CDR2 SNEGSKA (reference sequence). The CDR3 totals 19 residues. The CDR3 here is CSAKGAGAVLTYPYNEQFF.

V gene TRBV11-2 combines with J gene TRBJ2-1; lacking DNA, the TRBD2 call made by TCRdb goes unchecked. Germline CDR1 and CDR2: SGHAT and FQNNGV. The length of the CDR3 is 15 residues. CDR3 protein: CASSLLTSGDNEQFF.

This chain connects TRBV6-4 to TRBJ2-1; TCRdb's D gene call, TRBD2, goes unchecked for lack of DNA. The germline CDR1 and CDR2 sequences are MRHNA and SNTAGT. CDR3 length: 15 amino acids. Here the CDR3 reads CASSDSSGGANEQFF.

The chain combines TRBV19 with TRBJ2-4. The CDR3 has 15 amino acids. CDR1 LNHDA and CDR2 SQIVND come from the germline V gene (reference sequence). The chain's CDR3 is CASSIGRLAKNIQYF. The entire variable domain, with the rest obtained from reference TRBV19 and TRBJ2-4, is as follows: DGGITQSPKYLFRKEGQNVTLSCEQNLNHDAMYWYRQDPGQGLRLIYYSQIVNDFQKGDIAEGYSVSREKKESFPLTVTSAQKNPTAFYLCASSIGRLAKNIQYFGAGTRLSVL.

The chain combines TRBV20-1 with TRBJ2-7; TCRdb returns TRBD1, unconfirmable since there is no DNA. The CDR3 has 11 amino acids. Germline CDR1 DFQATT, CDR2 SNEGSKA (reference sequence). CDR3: CSAPDNYEQYF.

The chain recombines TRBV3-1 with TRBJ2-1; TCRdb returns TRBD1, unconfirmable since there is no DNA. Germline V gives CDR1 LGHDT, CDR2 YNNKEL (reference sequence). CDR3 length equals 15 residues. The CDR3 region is CASSQGARREGRQFF.

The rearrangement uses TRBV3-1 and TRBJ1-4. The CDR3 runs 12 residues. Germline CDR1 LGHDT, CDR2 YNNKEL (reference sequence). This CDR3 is CASSRFGDKLFF.

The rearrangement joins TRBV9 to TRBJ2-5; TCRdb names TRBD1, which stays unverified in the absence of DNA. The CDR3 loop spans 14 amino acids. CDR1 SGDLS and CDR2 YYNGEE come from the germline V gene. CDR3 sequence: CASSVAGQQETQYF.

CDR3 loop: CSARVGDRYQPQHF. The chain uses TRBV20-1 and TRBJ1-5; TCRdb designates TRBD1, a call that cannot be tested without DNA. This CDR3 contains 14 residues. Germline-derived CDR1 and CDR2 are DFQATT and SNEGSKA (reference sequence).

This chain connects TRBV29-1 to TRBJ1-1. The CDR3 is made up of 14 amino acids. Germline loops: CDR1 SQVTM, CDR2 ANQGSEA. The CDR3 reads CSVGRDKPTGEAFF.

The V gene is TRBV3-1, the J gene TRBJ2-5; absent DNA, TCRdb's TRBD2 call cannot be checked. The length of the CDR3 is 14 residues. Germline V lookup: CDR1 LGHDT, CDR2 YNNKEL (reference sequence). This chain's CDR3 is CASSHNGGQETQYF.

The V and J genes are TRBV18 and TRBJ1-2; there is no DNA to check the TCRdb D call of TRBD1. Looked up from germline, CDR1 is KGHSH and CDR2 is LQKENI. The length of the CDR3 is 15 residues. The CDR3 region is CASSPGRAANYGYTF.

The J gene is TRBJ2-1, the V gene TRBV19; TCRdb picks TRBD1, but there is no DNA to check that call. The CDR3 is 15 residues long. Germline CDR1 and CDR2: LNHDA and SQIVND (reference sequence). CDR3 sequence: CASSPWDRAHIKQFF.

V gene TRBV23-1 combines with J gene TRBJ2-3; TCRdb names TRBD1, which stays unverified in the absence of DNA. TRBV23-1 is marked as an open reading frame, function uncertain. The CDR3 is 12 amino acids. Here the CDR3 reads CASSQGAGTQYF.

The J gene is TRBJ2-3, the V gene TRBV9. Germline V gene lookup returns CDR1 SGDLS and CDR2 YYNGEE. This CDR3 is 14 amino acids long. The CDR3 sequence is CASSVGRPTDTQYF.

The CDR3 loop reads CASSLGLPTSGAVTDTQYF. The chain is built from TRBV7-8 and TRBJ2-3; without DNA, the TCRdb call of TRBD2 cannot be checked. Per germline, CDR1 SGHVS and CDR2 FQNEAQ. This CDR3 has 19 residues.

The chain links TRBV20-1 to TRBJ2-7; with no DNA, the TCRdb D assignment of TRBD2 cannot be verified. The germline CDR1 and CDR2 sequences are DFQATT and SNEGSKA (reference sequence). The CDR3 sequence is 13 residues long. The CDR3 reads CSAGGGAAYEQYF.

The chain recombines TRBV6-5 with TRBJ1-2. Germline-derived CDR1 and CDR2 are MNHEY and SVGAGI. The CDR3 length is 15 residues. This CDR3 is CASSYSLRNGRGYTF.